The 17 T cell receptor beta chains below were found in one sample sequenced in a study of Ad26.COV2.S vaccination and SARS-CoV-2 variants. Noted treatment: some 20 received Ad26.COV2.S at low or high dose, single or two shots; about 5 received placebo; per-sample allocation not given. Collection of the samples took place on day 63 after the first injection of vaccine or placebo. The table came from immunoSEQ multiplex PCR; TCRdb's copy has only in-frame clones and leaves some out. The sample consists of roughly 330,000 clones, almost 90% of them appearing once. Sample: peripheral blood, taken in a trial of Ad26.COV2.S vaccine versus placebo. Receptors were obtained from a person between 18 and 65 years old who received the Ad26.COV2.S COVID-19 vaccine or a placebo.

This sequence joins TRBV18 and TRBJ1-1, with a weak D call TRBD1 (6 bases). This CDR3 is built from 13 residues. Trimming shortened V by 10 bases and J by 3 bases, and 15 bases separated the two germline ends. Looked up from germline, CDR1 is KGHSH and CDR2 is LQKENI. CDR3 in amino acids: CATQEDSYTEAFF. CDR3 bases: TGTGCCACCCAGGAGGACAGTTACACTGAAGCTTTCTTT.

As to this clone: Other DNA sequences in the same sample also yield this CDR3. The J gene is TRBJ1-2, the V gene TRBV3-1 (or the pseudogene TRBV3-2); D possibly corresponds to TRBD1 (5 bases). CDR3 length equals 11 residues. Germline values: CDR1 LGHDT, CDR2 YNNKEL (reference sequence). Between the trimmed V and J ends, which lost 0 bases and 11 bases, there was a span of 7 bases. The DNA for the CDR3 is TGTGCCAGCAGCCAAGACCGGGGGTACACCTTC. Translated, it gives CASSQDRGYTF.

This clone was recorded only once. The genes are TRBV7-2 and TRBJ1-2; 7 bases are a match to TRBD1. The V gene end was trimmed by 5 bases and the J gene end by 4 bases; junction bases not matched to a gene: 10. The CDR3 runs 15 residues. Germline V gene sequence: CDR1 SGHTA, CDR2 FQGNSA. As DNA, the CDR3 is TGTGCCAGCAGCCCACGGGGACAGTACCTCTATGGCTACACCTTC. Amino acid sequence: CASSPRGQYLYGYTF.

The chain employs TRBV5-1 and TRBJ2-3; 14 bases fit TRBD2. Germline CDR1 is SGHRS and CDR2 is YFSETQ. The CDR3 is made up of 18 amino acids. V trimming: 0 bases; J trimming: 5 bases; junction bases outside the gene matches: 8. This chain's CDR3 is CASSLDFSGLAGGDTQYF. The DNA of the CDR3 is TGCGCCAGCAGCTTGGATTTTTCAGGACTAGCGGGGGGAGATACGCAGTATTTT.

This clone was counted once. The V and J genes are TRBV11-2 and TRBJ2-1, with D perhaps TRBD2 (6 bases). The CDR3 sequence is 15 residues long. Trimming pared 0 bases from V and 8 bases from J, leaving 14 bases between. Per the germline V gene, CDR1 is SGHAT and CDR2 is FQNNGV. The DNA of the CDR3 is TGTGCCAGCAGCTTAGAGCGCGGGATGGGCGATGAGCAGTTCTTC. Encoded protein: CASSLERGMGDEQFF.

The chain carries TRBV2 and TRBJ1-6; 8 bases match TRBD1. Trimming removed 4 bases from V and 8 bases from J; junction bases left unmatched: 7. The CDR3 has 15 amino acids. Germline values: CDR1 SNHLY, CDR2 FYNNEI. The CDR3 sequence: CASSVKTGEDSPLHF. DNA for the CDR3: TGTGCCAGCAGTGTAAAGACAGGGGAAGATTCACCCCTCCACTTT. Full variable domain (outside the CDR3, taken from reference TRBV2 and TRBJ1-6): EPEVTQTPSHQVTQMGQEVILRCVPISNHLYFYWYRQILGQKVEFLVSFYNNEISEKSEIFDDQFSVERPDGSNFTLKIRSTKLEDSAMYFCASSVKTGEDSPLHFGNGTRLTVT.

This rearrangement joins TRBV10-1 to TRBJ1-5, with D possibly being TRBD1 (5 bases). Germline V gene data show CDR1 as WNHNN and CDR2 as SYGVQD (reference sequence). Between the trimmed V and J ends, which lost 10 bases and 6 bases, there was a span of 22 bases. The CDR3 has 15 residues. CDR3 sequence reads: CAIPSGVGASQPQHF. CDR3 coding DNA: TGCGCCATCCCCTCGGGGGTAGGGGCAAGTCAGCCCCAGCATTTT.

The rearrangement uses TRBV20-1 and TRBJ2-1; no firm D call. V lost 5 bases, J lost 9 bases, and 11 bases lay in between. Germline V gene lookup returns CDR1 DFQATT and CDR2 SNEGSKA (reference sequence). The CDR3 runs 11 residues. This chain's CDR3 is CSAPAWGEQFF. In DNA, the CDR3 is TGCAGTGCTCCTGCCTGGGGTGAGCAGTTCTTC.

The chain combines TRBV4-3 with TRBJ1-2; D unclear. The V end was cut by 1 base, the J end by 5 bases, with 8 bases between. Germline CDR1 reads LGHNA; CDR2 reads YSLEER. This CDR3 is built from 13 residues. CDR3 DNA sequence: TGCGCCAGCAGCCAAGTGAGAGGGTATGGCTACACCTTC. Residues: CASSQVRGYGYTF.

The CDR3 coding sequence is TGTGCCAGTAGAGGGGAGAGCGACTATGGCTACACCTTC. Protein: CASRGESDYGYTF. V is TRBV19 and J is TRBJ1-2, with a tentative D call TRBD1 (5 bases). From germline, CDR1 is LNHDA and CDR2 SQIVND (reference sequence). This CDR3 has 13 amino acids. With 6 bases removed from V and 3 bases from J, the gap between germline ends came to 11 bases.

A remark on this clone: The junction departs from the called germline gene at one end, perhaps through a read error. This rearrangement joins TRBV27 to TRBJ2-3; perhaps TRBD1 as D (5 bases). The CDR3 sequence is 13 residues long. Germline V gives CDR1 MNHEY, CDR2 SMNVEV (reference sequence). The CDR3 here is CASSLWGTDTQYF. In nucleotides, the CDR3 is TGTGCCAGCAGTTTATGGGGCACGGATACGCAGTATTTT.

The CDR3 sequence: CASSQERESQPLYGYTF. Here the CDR3 DNA reads TGCGCCAGCAGCCAAGAGAGAGAATCGCAACCACTCTATGGCTACACCTTC. This rearrangement joins TRBV4-3 to TRBJ1-2, with D uncertain. V lost 0 bases to trimming and J lost 4 bases, with 18 bases between them. This CDR3 has 17 amino acids. CDR1 and CDR2 (germline): LGHNA, YSLEER.

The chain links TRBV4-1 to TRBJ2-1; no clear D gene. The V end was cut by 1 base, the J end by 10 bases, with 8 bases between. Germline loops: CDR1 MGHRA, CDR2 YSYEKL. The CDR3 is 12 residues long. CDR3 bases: TGCGCCAGCAGCCAAGGAACTGGGGAGCAGTTCTTC. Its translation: CASSQGTGEQFF.

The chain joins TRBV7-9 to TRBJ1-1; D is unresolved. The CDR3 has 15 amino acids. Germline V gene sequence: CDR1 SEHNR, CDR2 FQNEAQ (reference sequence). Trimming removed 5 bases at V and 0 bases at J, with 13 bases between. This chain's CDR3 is CASSPTGELNTEAFF. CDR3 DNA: TGTGCCAGCAGCCCCACTGGGGAACTGAACACTGAAGCTTTCTTT.

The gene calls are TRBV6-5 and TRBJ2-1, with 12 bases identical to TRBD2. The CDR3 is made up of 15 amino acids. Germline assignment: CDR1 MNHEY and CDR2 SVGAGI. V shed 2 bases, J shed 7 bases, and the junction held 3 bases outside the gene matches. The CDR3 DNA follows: TGTGCCAGCAGTTACCTAGCGGGGGGGCGGAATGAGCAGTTCTTC. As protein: CASSYLAGGRNEQFF.

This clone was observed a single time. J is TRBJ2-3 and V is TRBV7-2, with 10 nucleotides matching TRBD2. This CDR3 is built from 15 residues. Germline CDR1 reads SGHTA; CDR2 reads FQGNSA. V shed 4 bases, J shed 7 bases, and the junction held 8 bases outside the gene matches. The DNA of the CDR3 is TGTGCCAGCAGCTATACTGGGACTAGCGCGAATACGCAGTATTTT. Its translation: CASSYTGTSANTQYF. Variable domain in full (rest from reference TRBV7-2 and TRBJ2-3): GAGVSQSPSNKVTEKGKDVELRCDPISGHTALYWYRQSLGQGLEFLIYFQGNSAPDKSGLPSDRFSAERTGGSVSTLTIQRTQQEDSAVYLCASSYTGTSANTQYFGPGTRLTVL.

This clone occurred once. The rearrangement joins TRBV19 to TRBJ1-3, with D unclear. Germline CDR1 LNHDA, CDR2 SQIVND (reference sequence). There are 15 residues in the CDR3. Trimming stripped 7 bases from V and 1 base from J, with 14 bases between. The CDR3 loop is CASIYPGRSGNTIYF. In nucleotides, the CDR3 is TGTGCCAGTATTTATCCAGGACGGTCTGGAAACACCATATATTTT.